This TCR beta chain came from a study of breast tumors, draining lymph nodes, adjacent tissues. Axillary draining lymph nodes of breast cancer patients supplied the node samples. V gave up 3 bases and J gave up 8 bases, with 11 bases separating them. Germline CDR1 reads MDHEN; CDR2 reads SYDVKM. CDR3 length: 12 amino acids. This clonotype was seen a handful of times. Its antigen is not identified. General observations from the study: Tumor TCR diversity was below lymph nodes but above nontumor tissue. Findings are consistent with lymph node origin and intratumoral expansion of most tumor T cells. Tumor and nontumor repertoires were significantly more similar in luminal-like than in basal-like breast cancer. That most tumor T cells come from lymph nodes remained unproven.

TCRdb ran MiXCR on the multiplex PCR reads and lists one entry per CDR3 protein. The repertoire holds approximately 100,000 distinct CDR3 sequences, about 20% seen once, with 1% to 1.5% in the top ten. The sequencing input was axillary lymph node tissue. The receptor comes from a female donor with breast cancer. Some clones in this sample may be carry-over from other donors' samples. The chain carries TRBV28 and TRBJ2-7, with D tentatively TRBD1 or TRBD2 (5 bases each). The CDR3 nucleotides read TGTGCCAGCAGTTTGCGTGGGACCCAGCAGTACTTC. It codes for CASSLRGTQQYF.